Given below is one TCR beta chain in context. This sample stems from a study of blood T cell repertoires in COVID-19. Background on the study: COVID-19 samples from acute and convalescent phases originated in the United States, Italy and Spain. Sample material is recorded as cDNA or gDNA derived from T cells, B-cell-depleted T cells, or PBMCs.

CDR1 is LGHDT and CDR2 is YNNKEL in the germline V gene (reference sequence). The CDR3 length is 17 residues. The V and J ends lost 2 bases and 0 bases, in that order; junction bases with no gene match: 3. In the original analysis: Reference gene primers were amplified, and this amplification served to estimate nucleated cell counts. Measured with immunoSEQ multiplex PCR; TCRdb has only the in-frame clones, and not every one. V, J and clone size are taken as reported in that table, and D and trimming were inferred from the DNA itself. The sample lists approximately 170,000 clones, about 88% occurring once.

J is TRBJ2-3 and V is TRBV3-1 (or the pseudogene TRBV3-2), with 12 bases identical to TRBD2. The clonotype originates from an elderly woman in a cohort sampled during active or convalescent COVID-19. Sequenced: peripheral blood. The CDR3 sequence: CASSQHGLAGSTDTQYF. Written as DNA, the CDR3 is TGTGCCAGCAGCCAACACGGACTAGCGGGGAGCACAGATACGCAGTATTTT.